What follows describes a single T cell receptor beta chain. The data stem from a study of blood T cell repertoires in COVID-19. As for the study in general: PBMCs, B-cell-depleted T cells, or T cells provided the cDNA or gDNA that made up the material.

Cohorts were determined from participant-reported clinical history. During the 2 weeks before they entered the study, exposed participants had met someone with a PCR-confirmed or clinician-diagnosed COVID-19 case. The CDR3 spans 13 residues. Trimming took 0 bases from V and 9 from J, leaving 12 bases between them. CDR1 GTSNPN and CDR2 SVGIG come from the germline V gene (reference sequence). Sequencing was performed with immunoSEQ multiplex PCR; in TCRdb, only in-frame clones are kept and a portion is missing. The sample shows over 200,000 clones, roughly 90% of them seen only once. The sample consisted of PBMCs or T cells enriched from blood (not recorded which). The V and J genes are TRBV30 and TRBJ2-1; a weak D match, TRBD2 (5 bases). This TCR derives from a man aged 25-45 years who had been exposed to COVID-19. The CDR3 here is CAWSVRLAGEQFF. The CDR3 DNA follows: TGTGCCTGGAGTGTACGCCTGGCGGGTGAGCAGTTCTTC.